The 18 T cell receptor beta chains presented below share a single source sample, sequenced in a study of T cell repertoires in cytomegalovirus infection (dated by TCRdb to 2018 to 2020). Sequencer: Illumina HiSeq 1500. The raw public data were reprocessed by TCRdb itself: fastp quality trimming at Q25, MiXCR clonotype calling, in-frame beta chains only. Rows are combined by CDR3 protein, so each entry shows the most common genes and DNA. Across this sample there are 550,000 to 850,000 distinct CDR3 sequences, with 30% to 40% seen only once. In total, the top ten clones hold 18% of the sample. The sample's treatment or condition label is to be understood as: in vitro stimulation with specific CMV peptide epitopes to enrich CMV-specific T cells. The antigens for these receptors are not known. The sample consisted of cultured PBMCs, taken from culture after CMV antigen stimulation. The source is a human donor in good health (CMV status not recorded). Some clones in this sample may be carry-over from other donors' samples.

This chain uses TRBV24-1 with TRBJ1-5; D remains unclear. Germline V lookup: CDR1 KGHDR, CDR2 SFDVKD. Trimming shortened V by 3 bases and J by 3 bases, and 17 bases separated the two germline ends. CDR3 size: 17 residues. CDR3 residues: CATSDTSGPPFNQPQHF. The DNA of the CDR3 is TGTGCCACCAGTGATACTTCAGGTCCACCCTTCAATCAGCCCCAGCATTTT.

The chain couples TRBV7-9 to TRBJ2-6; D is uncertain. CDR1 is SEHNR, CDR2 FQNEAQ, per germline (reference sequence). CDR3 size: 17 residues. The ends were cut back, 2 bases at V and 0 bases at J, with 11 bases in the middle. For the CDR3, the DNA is TGTGCCAGCAGCTTATCACAAAGTTACTCTGGGGCCAACGTCCTGACTTTC. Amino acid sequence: CASSLSQSYSGANVLTF.

The chain's CDR3 is CSVPGLATNEQFF. The CDR3 coding sequence is TGCAGTGTACCTGGACTAGCGACGAATGAGCAGTTCTTC. The chain employs TRBV20-1 and TRBJ2-1; 9 nucleotides line up with TRBD2. Germline CDR1 reads DFQATT; CDR2 reads SNEGSKA (reference sequence). The CDR3 loop spans 13 amino acids. With V trimmed by 7 bases and J by 7 bases, 8 bases remained unmatched.

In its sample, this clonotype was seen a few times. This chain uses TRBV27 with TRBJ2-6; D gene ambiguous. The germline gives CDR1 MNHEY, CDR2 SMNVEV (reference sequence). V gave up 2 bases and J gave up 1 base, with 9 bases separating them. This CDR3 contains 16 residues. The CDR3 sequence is CASSLRPPSGANVLTF. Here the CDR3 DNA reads TGTGCCAGCAGTTTAAGGCCCCCATCTGGGGCCAACGTCCTGACTTTC.

The CDR3 reads CASSLAPGENIQYF. The CDR3 coding sequence is TGTGCCAGCAGCTTAGCGCCGGGGGAAAACATTCAGTACTTC. The rearrangement joins TRBV7-6 to TRBJ2-4; TRBD2 is a possible D gene (6 bases). This CDR3 is built from 14 residues. CDR1 is SGHVS and CDR2 is FNYEAQ in the germline V gene. Trimming removed 0 bases at V and 5 bases at J, with 8 bases between.

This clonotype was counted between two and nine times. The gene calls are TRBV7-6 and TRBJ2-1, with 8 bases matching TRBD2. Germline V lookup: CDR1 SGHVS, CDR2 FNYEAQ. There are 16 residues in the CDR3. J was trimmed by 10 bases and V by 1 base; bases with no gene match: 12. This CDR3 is CASSLEAGGVGGEQFF. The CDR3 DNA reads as TGTGCCAGCAGCTTAGAGGCGGGGGGCGTGGGCGGAGAGCAGTTCTTC.

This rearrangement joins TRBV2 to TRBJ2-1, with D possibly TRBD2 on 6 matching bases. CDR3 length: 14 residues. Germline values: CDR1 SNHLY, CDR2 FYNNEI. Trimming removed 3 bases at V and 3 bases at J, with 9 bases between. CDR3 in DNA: TGTGCCAGCAGTGATAGGGACTTCTACAATGAGCAGTTCTTC. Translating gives CASSDRDFYNEQFF.

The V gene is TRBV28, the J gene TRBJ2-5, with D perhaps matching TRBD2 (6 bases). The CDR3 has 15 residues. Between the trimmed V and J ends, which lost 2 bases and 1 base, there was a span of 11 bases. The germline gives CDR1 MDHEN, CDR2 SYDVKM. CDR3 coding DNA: TGTGCCAGCAGTTTACGTCAAGCGGGCCAAGAGACCCAGTACTTC. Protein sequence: CASSLRQAGQETQYF. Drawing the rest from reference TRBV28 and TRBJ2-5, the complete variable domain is DVKVTQSSRYLVKRTGEKVFLECVQDMDHENMFWYRQDPGLGLRLIYFSYDVKMKEKGDIPEGYSVSREKKERFSLILESASTNQTSMYLCASSLRQAGQETQYFGPGTRLLVL.

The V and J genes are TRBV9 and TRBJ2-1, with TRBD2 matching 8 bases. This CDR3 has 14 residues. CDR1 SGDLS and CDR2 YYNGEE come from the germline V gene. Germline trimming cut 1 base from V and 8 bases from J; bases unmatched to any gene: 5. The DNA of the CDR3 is TGTGCCAGCAGCGTAAGCGGGAGTATCTATGAGCAGTTCTTC. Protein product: CASSVSGSIYEQFF.

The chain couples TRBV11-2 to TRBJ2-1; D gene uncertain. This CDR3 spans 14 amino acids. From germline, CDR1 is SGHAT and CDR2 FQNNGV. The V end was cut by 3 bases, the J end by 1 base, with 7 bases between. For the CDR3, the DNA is TGTGCCAGCAGCTTCGGACCTTCCTACAATGAGCAGTTCTTC. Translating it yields CASSFGPSYNEQFF.

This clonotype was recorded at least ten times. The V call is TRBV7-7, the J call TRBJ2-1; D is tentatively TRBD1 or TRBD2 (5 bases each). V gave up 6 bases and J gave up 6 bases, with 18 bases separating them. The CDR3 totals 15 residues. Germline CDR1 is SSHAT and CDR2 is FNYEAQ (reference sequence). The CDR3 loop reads CASRPYGGGGNEQFF. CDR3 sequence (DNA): TGTGCCAGCAGGCCCTATGGTGGTGGGGGCAATGAGCAGTTCTTC.

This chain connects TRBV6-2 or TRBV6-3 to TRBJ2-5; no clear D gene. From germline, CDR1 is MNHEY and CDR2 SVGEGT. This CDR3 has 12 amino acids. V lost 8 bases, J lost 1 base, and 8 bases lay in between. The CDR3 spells CASRRLQETQYF. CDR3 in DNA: TGTGCCAGCCGACGCCTCCAAGAGACCCAGTACTTC.

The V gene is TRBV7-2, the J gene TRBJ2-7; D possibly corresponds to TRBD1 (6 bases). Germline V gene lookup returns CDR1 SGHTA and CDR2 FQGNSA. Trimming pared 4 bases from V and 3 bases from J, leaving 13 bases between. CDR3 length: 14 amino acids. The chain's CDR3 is CASSSDRFNYEQYF. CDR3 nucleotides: TGTGCCAGCAGCTCGGACAGATTCAACTACGAGCAGTACTTC.

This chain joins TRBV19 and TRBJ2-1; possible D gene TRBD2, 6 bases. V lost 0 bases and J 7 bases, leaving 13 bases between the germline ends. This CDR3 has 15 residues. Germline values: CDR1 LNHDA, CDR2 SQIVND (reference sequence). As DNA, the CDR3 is TGTGCCAGTAGTATAGATCGTTTGGGGAGGAATGAGCAGTTCTTC. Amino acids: CASSIDRLGRNEQFF. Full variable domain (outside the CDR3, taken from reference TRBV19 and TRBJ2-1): DGGITQSPKYLFRKEGQNVTLSCEQNLNHDAMYWYRQDPGQGLRLIYYSQIVNDFQKGDIAEGYSVSREKKESFPLTVTSAQKNPTAFYLCASSIDRLGRNEQFFGPGTRLTVL.

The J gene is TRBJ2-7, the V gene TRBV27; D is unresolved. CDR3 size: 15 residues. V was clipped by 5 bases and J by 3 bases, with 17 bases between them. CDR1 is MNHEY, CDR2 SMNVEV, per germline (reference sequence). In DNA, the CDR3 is TGTGCCAGCAGTCCCCCCGGACGCAGCTTCTACGAGCAGTACTTC. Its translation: CASSPPGRSFYEQYF.

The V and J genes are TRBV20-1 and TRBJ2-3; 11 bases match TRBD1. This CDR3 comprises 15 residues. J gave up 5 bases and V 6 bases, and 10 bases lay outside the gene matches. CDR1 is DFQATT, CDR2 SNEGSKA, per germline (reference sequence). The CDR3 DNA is TGCAGTGCATCTCCGTGGGACAGGGGGTTAGATACGCAGTATTTT. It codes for CSASPWDRGLDTQYF.

The CDR3: CSAGATGGYYGYTF. CDR3 bases: TGCAGTGCCGGGGCGACAGGGGGCTACTATGGCTACACCTTC. The chain recombines TRBV20-1 with TRBJ1-2; 10 nucleotides align to TRBD1. This CDR3 is 14 amino acids long. After removal of 6 bases from V and 3 bases from J, the junction contained 7 bases not matched to a gene. In germline, CDR1 is DFQATT, CDR2 SNEGSKA (reference sequence).

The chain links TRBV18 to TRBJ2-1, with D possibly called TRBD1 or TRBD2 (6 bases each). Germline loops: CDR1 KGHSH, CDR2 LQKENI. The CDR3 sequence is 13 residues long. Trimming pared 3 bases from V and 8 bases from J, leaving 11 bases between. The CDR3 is CASSPGGRDEQFF. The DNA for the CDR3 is TGTGCCAGCTCACCCGGGGGCCGCGATGAGCAGTTCTTC.